The 21 T cell receptor beta chains below all came from one sample that was sequenced in a study of vaccination effects on CD4 cells after COVID-19. Antigen-specific CD4+ T cells were first expanded with viral peptide pools by the ViraFEST assay and only then sequenced. The culture ran for less than 12 days, and then CD4+ T cells were isolated. Two doses of BNT162b2 or mRNA-1273 vaccine were administered to participants. Clones were read by immunoSEQ multiplex PCR, and TCRdb kept only the in-frame ones, dropping some. In the table there are under 85,000 clones, over 75% of which are singletons. Their target antigens are unknown. The input for sequencing was CD4+ T cells from PBMCs cultured with HCoV-OC43 spike peptides, taken after COVID-19 vaccination. Subset noted: HCoV-OC43 spike overlapping peptide pool stimulation. The origin of the receptors is a human donor who received a COVID-19 vaccine.

The chain couples TRBV2 to TRBJ1-2, with TRBD1 matching 7 bases. The CDR3 contains 12 residues. The germline CDR1 and CDR2 sequences are SNHLY and FYNNEI. Trimming removed 11 bases from V and 2 bases from J; junction bases left unmatched: 5. This CDR3 is CAGTGQNYGYTF. Here the CDR3 DNA reads TGTGCCGGAACGGGACAGAACTATGGCTACACCTTC.

This chain's CDR3 is CASSAGGWQETQYF. The CDR3 nucleotides are TGTGCCAGCAGCGCGGGAGGGTGGCAAGAGACCCAGTACTTC. The chain carries TRBV5-6 and TRBJ2-5; 9 nucleotides align to TRBD2. J gave up 2 bases and V 4 bases, and 3 bases lay outside the gene matches. The CDR3 consists of 14 residues. CDR1 and CDR2 from the germline V gene are SGHDT and YYEEEE.

The rearrangement links TRBV12-2 to TRBJ1-1. TRBV12-2 is designated a pseudogene. The CDR3 totals 16 residues. The CDR3 region is CASRLGRESGSKCAFF. The DNA of the CDR3 is TGTGCAAGTCGCTTAGGTCGGGAATCAGGATCTAAGTGCGCTTTCTTT.

This clone was picked up one time. This chain uses TRBV2 with TRBJ2-3, with 9 positions matching TRBD1. The J segment lost 0 bases and the V segment lost 6 bases, leaving 4 bases of the junction unmatched. From germline, CDR1 is SNHLY and CDR2 FYNNEI. This CDR3 has 15 residues. The CDR3 DNA reads TGTGCCAGCAGGGGACAGGGCTCAAGCACAGATACGCAGTATTTT. Translated: CASRGQGSSTDTQYF.

The CDR3 nucleotides are TGTGCCAGCTCACCACCTGGGGGAGCGCAGTATTTT. Its protein product is CASSPPGGAQYF. This chain joins TRBV18 and TRBJ2-3; D might be TRBD1 or TRBD2, each matching 5 bases. With 0 bases removed from V and 10 bases from J, the gap between germline ends came to 8 bases. CDR3 length: 12 amino acids. Germline CDR1 KGHSH, CDR2 LQKENI.

V gene TRBV6-4 combines with J gene TRBJ1-1; D remains ambiguous. Looked up from germline, CDR1 is MRHNA and CDR2 is SNTAGT. V shed 4 bases and J shed 0 bases, with 6 bases lying between them. This CDR3 has 13 residues. CDR3 DNA sequence: TGTGCCAGCAGTGCAGAGATGAACACTGAAGCTTTCTTT. Encoded protein: CASSAEMNTEAFF.

This chain uses TRBV18 with TRBJ1-2, with a weak D call TRBD1 (5 bases). V lost 6 bases to trimming and J lost 1 base, with 12 bases between them. The CDR3 covers 14 residues. Germline CDR1 reads KGHSH; CDR2 reads LQKENI. DNA of the CDR3: TGTGCCAGCTCGGCCAGGGTTGGTAACTATGGCTACACCTTC. Translation: CASSARVGNYGYTF. Complete variable domain (other parts from reference TRBV18 and TRBJ1-2): NAGVMQNPRHLVRRRGQEARLRCSPMKGHSHVYWYRQLPEEGLKFMVYLQKENIIDESGMPKERFSAEFPKEGPSILRIQQVVRGDSAAYFCASSARVGNYGYTFGSGTRLTVV.

The V gene is TRBV5-1, the J gene TRBJ2-5, with D perhaps TRBD1 or TRBD2 (6 bases each). V lost 4 bases and J lost 5, with 12 bases in between. CDR3 size: 13 residues. CDR1 SGHRS and CDR2 YFSETQ come from the germline V gene. The CDR3 loop reads CASSPGALETQYF. The CDR3 bases are TGCGCCAGCAGCCCGGGGGCCCTGGAGACCCAGTACTTC.

The gene calls are TRBV10-2 and TRBJ2-3, with TRBD2 matching over 12 bases. The CDR3 consists of 16 residues. Germline CDR1 is WSHSY and CDR2 is SAAADI. J lost 4 bases, V lost 3 bases, and 5 bases had no gene match. CDR3 sequence reads: CASSDLAGGPADTQYF. In nucleotides, the CDR3 is TGCGCCAGCAGTGACCTAGCGGGGGGGCCCGCAGATACGCAGTATTTT.

The chain has TRBV19 and TRBJ2-6; D is possibly TRBD2 (5 bases). Trimming cost V 4 bases and J 8 bases, with 21 bases left between them. The length of the CDR3 is 17 residues. In germline, CDR1 is LNHDA, CDR2 SQIVND (reference sequence). CDR3 nucleotide sequence: TGTGCCAGTAGTACTCCACTAGGGTCAGCTGTCCCCAACGTCCTGACTTTC. Its protein is CASSTPLGSAVPNVLTF.

V gene TRBV6-4 combines with J gene TRBJ2-2; TRBD2 matches 10 bases. The CDR3 contains 16 residues. V was pared by 4 bases and J by 2 bases, with 4 bases of the junction left unmatched. Germline V lookup: CDR1 MRHNA, CDR2 SNTAGT. CDR3 sequence reads: CASSASGGLNTGELFF. As DNA, the CDR3 is TGTGCCAGCAGTGCTAGCGGGGGCCTCAACACCGGGGAGCTGTTTTTT.

V gene TRBV18 combines with J gene TRBJ1-1; 7 bases agree with TRBD1. The CDR3 contains 17 residues. Trimming at V came to 1 base and at J to 3 bases, leaving 11 bases not matched to a gene. Per germline, CDR1 KGHSH and CDR2 LQKENI. The DNA for the CDR3 is TGTGCCAGCTCACCACTTCTTATTTCAGGGGGTGACACTGAAGCTTTCTTT. It codes for CASSPLLISGGDTEAFF.

The V and J genes are TRBV5-1 and TRBJ1-1; 8 nucleotides agree with TRBD1. V dropped 4 bases and J dropped 1; count of bases not matched to a gene: 9. Germline V CDR1 and CDR2: SGHRS, YFSETQ. This CDR3 spans 16 amino acids. CDR3 DNA: TGCGCCAGCAGCCGCCAGGGGGCAGGAGGGAACACTGAAGCTTTCTTT. Encoded protein: CASSRQGAGGNTEAFF.

Only one count was recorded for this clone. CDR3 sequence: CATSGRDKNYGYTF. CDR3 coding DNA: TGTGCCACCAGCGGCCGGGACAAGAACTATGGCTACACCTTC. The gene calls are TRBV24-1 and TRBJ1-2, with D possibly being TRBD1 (6 bases). Germline lookup yields CDR1 KGHDR and CDR2 SFDVKD. This CDR3 is built from 14 residues. V was trimmed by 7 bases and J by 2 bases, leaving 13 bases between them.

CDR3 loop: CASSLQSAGPSGNTIYF. In DNA form, the CDR3 reads TGTGCCAGCAGCTTACAATCTGCAGGGCCCTCTGGAAACACCATATATTTT. The chain carries TRBV7-8 and TRBJ1-3, with a possible D match to TRBD1 (5 bases). The V and J ends lost 2 bases and 0 bases respectively, with 14 bases between them. Looked up from germline, CDR1 is SGHVS and CDR2 is FQNEAQ. This CDR3 region has 17 residues.

This clone appeared a single time. The V and J genes are TRBV24-1 and TRBJ1-5; possible D gene TRBD1, 5 bases. Germline V CDR1 and CDR2: KGHDR, SFDVKD. This CDR3 has 14 amino acids. V lost 6 bases and J lost 0, with 8 bases in between. The CDR3 loop reads CATSLGDSNQPQHF. The CDR3 DNA follows: TGTGCCACCAGTCTGGGGGATAGCAATCAGCCCCAGCATTTT.

The chain uses TRBV5-1 and TRBJ1-5; D remains ambiguous. Germline CDR1 and CDR2: SGHRS and YFSETQ. Trimming stripped 0 bases from V and 5 bases from J, with 12 bases between. This CDR3 is built from 15 residues. CDR3 sequence reads: CASSLGISGDQPQHF. The DNA of the CDR3 is TGCGCCAGCAGCTTGGGAATCTCTGGCGATCAGCCCCAGCATTTT.

V usage is TRBV5-1 and J usage is TRBJ2-2; D is ambiguous. Per germline, CDR1 SGHRS and CDR2 YFSETQ. The CDR3 sequence is 14 residues long. With 1 base removed from V and 1 base from J, the gap between germline ends came to 5 bases. CDR3 bases: TGCGCCAGCAGCTTGTCAGTGAACACCGGGGAGCTGTTTTTT. Amino acid sequence: CASSLSVNTGELFF. Together with reference TRBV5-1 and TRBJ2-2, the CDR3 gives the full variable domain: KAGVTQTPRYLIKTRGQQVTLSCSPISGHRSVSWYQQTPGQGLQFLFEYFSETQRNKGNFPGRFSGRQFSNSRSEMNVSTLELGDSALYLCASSLSVNTGELFFGEGSRLTVL.

This clone was observed a few times. This chain joins TRBV5-1 and TRBJ2-7; 10 nucleotides agree with TRBD1. The germline V gene encodes CDR1 SGHRS and CDR2 YFSETQ. The CDR3 is made up of 14 amino acids. After removal of 4 bases from V and 3 bases from J, the junction contained 4 bases not matched to a gene. CDR3 DNA: TGCGCCAGCAGCCCGACAGGGGGCGTCTACGAGCAGTACGTC. Amino acids: CASSPTGGVYEQYV.

The CDR3 loop reads CASSFRGGRETQYF. The CDR3 nucleotides read TGTGCCAGCAGTTTTAGGGGGGGCCGCGAGACCCAGTACTTC. The V and J genes are TRBV28 and TRBJ2-5; perhaps TRBD2 as D (7 bases). The germline V gene has CDR1 MDHEN and CDR2 SYDVKM. The CDR3 is 14 residues long. Trimming cost V 3 bases and J 5 bases, with 13 bases left between them.

The chain's CDR3 is CASSEVSPETQYF. DNA for the CDR3: TGTGCCAGCAGTGAAGTTAGCCCCGAGACCCAGTACTTC. The V gene is TRBV2, the J gene TRBJ2-5; no clear D. The CDR3 has 13 residues. The V end lost 1 base, the J end lost 5 bases, and 8 bases lay between the germline ends. Germline V CDR1 and CDR2: SNHLY, FYNNEI.